This entry is about one T cell receptor (beta chain). What it binds is unknown. A sample-barcoded 5' primer and a J-beta primer mix were used in a second PCR of roughly 6 to 11 cycles. A template-switch adaptor containing 12 random nucleotides labeled each cDNA molecule. MiXCR, run by TCRdb on the 5' RACE reads, gives a single entry per CDR3 protein. The table records about 780,000 distinct CDR3 sequences, 25% to 30% of them present only once. The sample is drawn from a study of blood T cells in healthy people across ages. General study findings and limits: TCR beta diversity correlated strongly with naive T cell percentage.

The CDR3 has 15 residues. Germline assignment: CDR1 MDHEN and CDR2 SYDVKM. Between the trimmed V and J ends, which lost 4 bases and 3 bases, there was a span of 13 bases. These data are also associated with another study on T cells of mothers and their children. This second study says: Mothers yielded over 10 million CDR3 reads, children 3 million to 3.5 million each. Overlap in related mother-child pairs always slightly exceeded unrelated pairs, never significantly.

V usage is TRBV28 and J usage is TRBJ2-4; possible D gene TRBD1, 6 bases. This clonotype originated in a boy between 10 and 17 years old in good health. Sequencing was performed on blood. DNA for the CDR3: TGTGCCAGCAGTTCTCAACAGGGTCGCAAAAACATTCAGTACTTC. It is translated as CASSSQQGRKNIQYF.